The 24 T cell receptor beta chains below come from one sample, sequenced in a study of identical twins (dated by TCRdb to 2016 to 2017). Library creation used 5' RACE. Instrument on record: Illumina HiSeq 2000. The public reads were reanalyzed by TCRdb: fastp trimming at Q25, MiXCR alignment, in-frame beta chains only. Rows are unified per CDR3 protein, each entry keeping the most common DNA and genes. The sample table contains 1.5 million to 2 million distinct CDR3 sequences; only one count was recorded for about 30% of them. The top ten hold about 0.25% of the sample. Input material: cord blood. The receptors come from a newborn girl in good health.

The gene calls are TRBV10-3 and TRBJ1-6; 10 nucleotides agree with TRBD1. CDR1 and CDR2 (germline): ENHRY, SYGVKD. The CDR3 length is 14 residues. After removal of 6 bases from V and 4 bases from J, the junction contained 0 bases not matched to a gene. Here the CDR3 DNA reads TGTGCCATCAGGGACAGGGGGTATAATTCACCCCTCCACTTT. Its protein is CAIRDRGYNSPLHF.

This clonotype was seen more than once but under ten times. The gene calls are TRBV13 and TRBJ1-2; a possible D gene is TRBD1 (5 bases). This CDR3 is built from 16 residues. Germline lookup yields CDR1 PRHDT and CDR2 FYEKMQ (reference sequence). The V gene lost 5 bases and the J gene lost 7 bases, with 23 bases spanning the gap. In DNA, the CDR3 is TGTGCCAGCAGCCCCCCGGGGGAAGCTTGGGGGACTGGCTACACCTTC. It encodes CASSPPGEAWGTGYTF.

This clonotype was counted between two and nine times. The rearrangement uses TRBV24-1 and TRBJ1-5; the D is unclear. V was shortened by 7 bases and J by 1 base, with 4 bases between the two germline ends. CDR1 and CDR2 (germline): KGHDR, SFDVKD. The CDR3 is made up of 12 amino acids. The chain's CDR3 is CATRTSNQPQHF. The CDR3 region has the DNA TGTGCCACCAGGACAAGCAATCAGCCCCAGCATTTT.

This clonotype was observed a handful of times. This sequence joins TRBV29-1 and TRBJ2-2; D ambiguous. Germline V gives CDR1 SQVTM, CDR2 ANQGSEA. There are 10 residues in the CDR3. Trimming took 4 bases from V and 4 from J, leaving 1 base between them. This CDR3 reads CSVVTGELFF. The CDR3 DNA reads as TGCAGCGTTGTCACCGGGGAGCTGTTTTTT.

The table lists this clonotype with a few counts. This chain joins TRBV4-2 and TRBJ1-1, with D possibly being TRBD1 (5 bases). Germline V gives CDR1 LGHNA, CDR2 YNFKEQ. The CDR3 is made up of 16 amino acids. Trimming shortened V by 0 bases and J by 0 bases, and 11 bases separated the two germline ends. For the CDR3, the DNA is TGTGCCAGCAGCCAAGAAATGGGACTTGTGAACACTGAAGCTTTCTTT. It is translated as CASSQEMGLVNTEAFF.

This chain uses TRBV11-2 with TRBJ2-1; perhaps TRBD2 as D (7 bases). Trimming stripped 5 bases from V and 13 bases from J, with 30 bases between. The CDR3 is 17 residues long. The germline V gene encodes CDR1 SGHAT and CDR2 FQNNGV. The CDR3 region has the DNA TGTGCCAGCAGCCCGCTATTAGCGGGTAGGGGGAAAGAGACCCAGTTCTTC. Amino acids: CASSPLLAGRGKETQFF.

A few counts support this clonotype. The chain is built from TRBV2 and TRBJ1-6; D is ambiguous. Germline V lookup: CDR1 SNHLY, CDR2 FYNNEI. V lost 5 bases and J 4 bases, leaving 6 bases between the germline ends. The CDR3 sequence is 13 residues long. The CDR3 nucleotides read TGTGCCAGCAGTACCGCTTATAATTCACCCCTCCACTTT. Protein sequence: CASSTAYNSPLHF.

The chain is built from TRBV7-9 and TRBJ1-2; D is possibly TRBD1 (5 bases). CDR3 size: 13 residues. V lost 3 bases and J lost 6, with 11 bases in between. Germline V lookup: CDR1 SEHNR, CDR2 FQNEAQ (reference sequence). The CDR3 DNA sequence: TGTGCCAGCAGCTTTCGGGGCCTTGATGGCTACACCTTC. It translates to CASSFRGLDGYTF.

This clonotype was counted between two and nine times. V is TRBV29-1 and J is TRBJ1-2; D unclear. Per the germline V gene, CDR1 is SQVTM and CDR2 is ANQGSEA. The V end was cut by 4 bases, the J end by 0 bases, with 6 bases between. This CDR3 is 12 amino acids long. The CDR3 DNA reads TGCAGCGTTGCCGGGTCTAACTATGGCTACACCTTC. Translation gives CSVAGSNYGYTF.

Ten or more counts support this clonotype. This chain joins TRBV12-3 or TRBV12-4 and TRBJ2-5; 9 nucleotides line up with TRBD1. The CDR3 has 14 residues. J gave up 1 base and V 5 bases, and 2 bases lay outside the gene matches. DNA for the CDR3: TGTGCCAGCAGTCGGGACAGGGCCCAAGAGACCCAGTACTTC. Encoded protein: CASSRDRAQETQYF.

This clonotype has only a few counts. The CDR3 sequence is CSARPPPTYNEQFF. The CDR3 DNA reads as TGCAGTGCCCGCCCTCCTCCCACCTACAATGAGCAGTTCTTC. The chain couples TRBV20-1 to TRBJ2-1; D call uncertain. V was shortened by 6 bases and J by 2 bases, with 14 bases between the two germline ends. The CDR3 is 14 amino acids. The germline CDR1 and CDR2 sequences are DFQATT and SNEGSKA (reference sequence).

This clonotype was counted between two and nine times. The genes are TRBV5-1 and TRBJ2-4, with 11 bases aligning to TRBD1. The J call is doubtful: the DNA matches TRBJ2-7 better. The germline gives CDR1 SGHRS, CDR2 YFSETQ. CDR3 length: 16 residues. CDR3 nucleotides: TGCGCCAGCAGCCTGCTACCCGGGACAGGGGGCTACGAGCAGTACTTC. As protein: CASSLLPGTGGYEQYF.

This chain links TRBV28 with TRBJ2-7; TRBD1 or TRBD2 may be the D gene (5 bases each). Trimming stripped 6 bases from V and 6 bases from J, with 18 bases between. From germline, CDR1 is MDHEN and CDR2 SYDVKM. This CDR3 comprises 14 residues. CDR3 region: CASSLPGTPGEQYF. CDR3 DNA: TGTGCCAGCAGCCTTCCGGGGACCCCTGGCGAGCAGTACTTC.

The V call is TRBV6-1, the J call TRBJ1-4; D not resolved. Germline CDR1 reads MNHNS; CDR2 reads SASEGT. The CDR3 runs 13 residues. V gave up 4 bases and J gave up 4 bases, with 7 bases separating them. CDR3 residues: CASSAQYNEKLFF. In nucleotides, the CDR3 is TGTGCCAGCAGTGCTCAATATAATGAAAAACTGTTTTTT.

The sample holds many counts of this clonotype. The CDR3 sequence: CASSSREGGAKLFF. In DNA, the CDR3 is TGTGCCAGCAGCTCAAGGGAAGGAGGCGCAAAACTGTTTTTT. This rearrangement joins TRBV7-7 to TRBJ1-4; unclear D gene. CDR1 and CDR2 (germline): SSHAT, FNYEAQ (reference sequence). Trimming cost V 4 bases and J 10 bases, with 16 bases left between them. CDR3 length equals 14 residues.

Only a few counts were recorded for this clonotype. The V call is TRBV15, the J call TRBJ1-5; 8 bases agree with TRBD1. Germline lookup yields CDR1 LNHNV and CDR2 YYDKDF (reference sequence). J gave up 0 bases and V 1 base, and 11 bases lay outside the gene matches. This CDR3 region has 19 residues. The CDR3 coding sequence is TGTGCCACCAGCAGAGGGACAGGGTTATTCCGGAATAGCAATCAGCCCCAGCATTTT. Translation gives CATSRGTGLFRNSNQPQHF.

The V and J genes are TRBV20-1 and TRBJ2-3; D might be TRBD2 (6 bases). Trimming left V 3 bases short and J 2 bases short, with 12 bases between. Germline CDR1 and CDR2: DFQATT and SNEGSKA (reference sequence). The CDR3 loop spans 14 amino acids. This chain's CDR3 is CSASPSVATDTQYF. CDR3 coding DNA: TGCAGTGCTAGCCCTAGCGTGGCCACAGATACGCAGTATTTT.

This chain connects TRBV3-1 to TRBJ1-5; TRBD1 might be the D (5 bases). V gave up 5 bases and J gave up 7 bases, with 12 bases separating them. The CDR3 is made up of 13 amino acids. Germline lookup yields CDR1 LGHDT and CDR2 YNNKEL (reference sequence). The DNA for the CDR3 is TGTGCCAGCAGCGGCGACAGATTCCAGCCCCAGCATTTT. Protein: CASSGDRFQPQHF.

In DNA form, the CDR3 reads TGTGCCAGCAGCCAAGTAAAGGGCTCCTACGAGCAGTACTTC. Translated: CASSQVKGSYEQYF. The chain carries TRBV4-2 and TRBJ2-7; D gene uncertain. Trimming pared 1 base from V and 0 bases from J, leaving 7 bases between. Germline CDR1 LGHNA, CDR2 YNFKEQ. This CDR3 comprises 14 residues.

V gene TRBV12-3 or TRBV12-4 combines with J gene TRBJ2-2, with TRBD1 as a possible D gene (5 bases). This CDR3 region has 16 residues. V lost 2 bases and J lost 2, with 12 bases in between. CDR3 bases: TGTGCCAGCAGTTTACAAGGGGCACTAAACACCGGGGAGCTGTTTTTT. Protein: CASSLQGALNTGELFF.

The rearrangement links TRBV20-1 to TRBJ2-1, with unresolved D. The CDR3 has 13 residues. Trimming took off 6 bases at V and 0 bases at J, with 9 bases between the two ends. Per the germline V gene, CDR1 is DFQATT and CDR2 is SNEGSKA (reference sequence). CDR3 residues: CSADSPSYNEQFF. The DNA of the CDR3 is TGCAGTGCAGACTCCCCCTCCTACAATGAGCAGTTCTTC.

The chain combines TRBV11-3 with TRBJ2-7; D is ambiguous. From germline, CDR1 is SGHNT and CDR2 YENEEA. Trimming took 0 bases from V and 7 from J, leaving 13 bases between them. The CDR3 sequence is 14 residues long. CDR3 loop: CASSLDVVLYEQYF. In DNA, the CDR3 is TGTGCCAGCAGCTTAGATGTAGTCCTATATGAGCAGTACTTC. The entire variable domain, with the rest obtained from reference TRBV11-3 and TRBJ2-7, is as follows: EAGVVQSPRYKIIEKKQPVAFWCNPISGHNTLYWYLQNLGQGPELLIRYENEEAVDDSQLPKDRFSAERLKGVDSTLKIQPAELGDSAVYLCASSLDVVLYEQYFGPGTRLTVT.

The CDR3 bases are TGTGCCAGCAGCCAAGATCGACTAGCAAACACAGATACGCAGTATTTT. This encodes CASSQDRLANTDTQYF. J is TRBJ2-3 and V is TRBV3-1; 7 bases agree with TRBD2. The CDR3 covers 16 residues. CDR1 LGHDT and CDR2 YNNKEL come from the germline V gene (reference sequence). Unmatched junction bases numbered 5, after V lost 0 bases and J lost 2 bases.

The CDR3 spells CASSRGHPYNEQFF. Written as DNA, the CDR3 is TGTGCCAGCAGCCGAGGACATCCCTACAATGAGCAGTTCTTC. The V and J genes are TRBV3-1 and TRBJ2-1; tentatively, D is TRBD1 (5 bases). V was clipped by 4 bases and J by 2 bases, with 9 bases between them. CDR3 length equals 14 residues. The V gene's germline CDR1 is LGHDT and CDR2 YNNKEL (reference sequence).